Below, 10 T cell receptor beta chains from the same sample are listed, as sequenced in a study of cytotoxic CD8 clonotypes in ibrutinib-treated CLL. Using immunoSEQ multiplex PCR, the repertoire was profiled, and TCRdb retains in-frame clones only, with some absent. Of fewer than 400,000 clones in the sample, 67% were seen once. The material was PBMCs, obtained after 36 months of ibrutinib treatment. The receptor source for this set is a human donor with chronic lymphocytic leukemia.

The genes are TRBV5-1 and TRBJ2-6, with TRBD1 matching over 7 bases. CDR1 SGHRS and CDR2 YFSETQ come from the germline V gene. The CDR3 has 18 amino acids. V shed 1 base, J shed 4 bases, and the junction held 11 bases outside the gene matches. CDR3 residues: CASSLTGTDRSGANVLTF. CDR3 in DNA: TGCGCCAGCAGCTTGACCGGGACGGACAGGAGCGGGGCCAACGTCCTGACTTTC.

The chain links TRBV29-1 to TRBJ2-6; D possibly corresponds to TRBD1 (5 bases). CDR3 size: 13 residues. Trimming removed 4 bases at V and 1 base at J, with 5 bases between. The germline gives CDR1 SQVTM, CDR2 ANQGSEA. The CDR3 loop is CSVGQSGANVLTF. CDR3 nucleotide sequence: TGCAGCGTTGGACAGTCTGGGGCCAACGTCCTGACTTTC.

This clone came up a few times. The chain combines TRBV6-5 with TRBJ1-2; D is undetermined. Germline V gene data show CDR1 as MNHEY and CDR2 as SVGAGI. V gave up 0 bases and J gave up 4 bases, with 6 bases separating them. The CDR3 is 13 residues long. The CDR3 here is CASSYSASYGYTF. CDR3 DNA: TGTGCCAGCAGTTACTCGGCGAGCTATGGCTACACCTTC.

Only a few counts were recorded for this clone. This sequence joins TRBV14 and TRBJ2-7; 8 nucleotides match TRBD1. Germline values: CDR1 SGHDN, CDR2 FVKESK. Trimming at V came to 3 bases and at J to 1 base, leaving 8 bases not matched to a gene. The CDR3 covers 16 residues. In nucleotides, the CDR3 is TGTGCCAGCAGCCAGAGGACCGGGACAGGTTCCTACGAGCAGTACTTC. It is translated as CASSQRTGTGSYEQYF.

The chain has TRBV5-1 and TRBJ2-3; 14 bases line up with TRBD2. The V gene end was trimmed by 3 bases and the J gene end by 5 bases; junction bases not matched to a gene: 5. Per germline, CDR1 SGHRS and CDR2 YFSETQ. This CDR3 comprises 16 residues. CDR3 sequence: CASSSTSGRAVDTQYF. The CDR3 bases are TGCGCCAGCAGCTCGACTAGCGGGAGGGCCGTAGATACGCAGTATTTT.

This chain links TRBV29-1 with TRBJ1-2; possibly TRBD1 for D (5 bases). V was cut by 7 bases and J by 4 bases, with 19 bases left in between. Germline CDR1 reads SQVTM; CDR2 reads ANQGSEA. The CDR3 length is 14 residues. CDR3 residues: CSARDRDRGYGYTF. The CDR3 DNA reads as TGCAGCGCGCGGGATCGGGATAGGGGCTATGGCTACACCTTC. Full variable domain (rest looked up from reference TRBV29-1 and TRBJ1-2): SAVISQKPSRDICQRGTSLTIQCQVDSQVTMMFWYRQQPGQSLTLIATANQGSEATYESGFVIDKFPISRPNLTFSTLTVSNMSPEDSSIYLCSARDRDRGYGYTFGSGTRLTVV.

This clone turned up a few times. V is TRBV28 and J is TRBJ1-1; D remains ambiguous. Trimming removed 5 bases at V and 5 bases at J, with 21 bases between. The CDR3 sequence is 16 residues long. Germline CDR1 MDHEN, CDR2 SYDVKM. CDR3 nucleotide sequence: TGTGCCAGCAGTCCAACCCCCGCCACCCGGTGGACTGAAGCTTTCTTT. It codes for CASSPTPATRWTEAFF. The entire variable domain, with the rest obtained from reference TRBV28 and TRBJ1-1, is as follows: DVKVTQSSRYLVKRTGEKVFLECVQDMDHENMFWYRQDPGLGLRLIYFSYDVKMKEKGDIPEGYSVSREKKERFSLILESASTNQTSMYLCASSPTPATRWTEAFFGQGTRLTVV.

In its sample, this clone was seen once. The chain is built from TRBV10-3 and TRBJ1-4; D is perhaps TRBD1 (6 bases). The germline V gene encodes CDR1 ENHRY and CDR2 SYGVKD. Between the trimmed V and J ends, which lost 4 bases and 0 bases, there was a span of 12 bases. CDR3 size: 16 residues. CDR3 nucleotide sequence: TGTGCCATCAGTGGGGGGACATCACCAACTAATGAAAAACTGTTTTTT. Translating it yields CAISGGTSPTNEKLFF.

This clone has more than one count but fewer than ten. The chain employs TRBV10-3 and TRBJ2-2, with D perhaps TRBD1 (6 bases). Trimming removed 6 bases from V and 7 bases from J, with 18 bases in between. Germline V gene sequence: CDR1 ENHRY, CDR2 SYGVKD. This CDR3 contains 15 residues. CDR3: CAIRAIQGKGGELFF. The DNA for the CDR3 is TGTGCCATCAGGGCGATTCAGGGGAAGGGCGGGGAGCTGTTTTTT.

This clone was detected a few times. The chain uses TRBV7-2 and TRBJ2-2, with D possibly TRBD1 on 6 matching bases. V was shortened by 1 base and J by 2 bases, with 8 bases between the two germline ends. Germline V gene lookup returns CDR1 SGHTA and CDR2 FQGNSA. The CDR3 runs 15 residues. The CDR3, as DNA: TGTGCCAGCAGCTTAGAACAGGGTAACACCGGGGAGCTGTTTTTT. It translates to CASSLEQGNTGELFF.